The source of this TCR beta chain is a study of response to subunit inactivated influenza vaccine (dated by TCRdb to the late 2010s). General notes on the study: The study used deep quantitative T cell receptor repertoire profiling to track responses to a trivalent subunit inactivated influenza vaccine. Study-level results and caveats: The authors proposed that each seasonal influenza vaccination may bring in only a limited number of new T cells.

Remarks on this clonotype: Its antigen is not yet known. Within one base of it there is no much larger clone, and no base qualities were kept.

V and J are truncated by 0 bases and 8 bases respectively, leaving an intervening sequence of 11 bases. Taken from cysteine to phenylalanine, the CDR3 has 13 residues. Only CDR3 DNA is held: 39 bases, read in frame from base 1. From the germline V gene, CDR1 is SQVTM and CDR2 is ANQGSEA. Library construction relied on RT-PCR. Data came from an Illumina HiSeq 2500. The public reads were reanalyzed by TCRdb: fastp trimming at Q25, MiXCR alignment, in-frame beta chains only. Identical CDR3 protein sequences are pooled into one entry, listed with their most common genes and DNA. Across this sample there are 560,000 or so distinct CDR3 sequences, with less than 8% seen only once. Jointly, the top ten make up over 10% of the sample.

This TCR derives from a man between 45 and 75 years old who received an inactivated influenza vaccine. Donor details come from another sample of the same person, matched by shared clones. The V and J segments used are TRBV29-1 and TRBJ2-1; TRBD1 is perhaps the D gene, given 6 matching bases. Source: PBMCs from blood, taken roughly 24 months after vaccination. This receptor carries the CDR3 CSVEDDRRDEQFF. The bases read TGCAGCGTTGAAGACGACAGGCGTGATGAGCAGTTCTTC.